This T cell receptor beta chain originates from a study of regulatory T cells in long-lasting Graves disease. Study summary: Patients with persistent Graves' disease had over 5 years of antithyroid drugs and persistent TSH receptor antibodies. Study-wide points: Clonotypes that were public and shared totalled fewer than 3,500 in persistent patients versus 966 in new patients.

The time point was: persistent/refractory GD, antithyroid drugs over 5 years with positive TRAb. RNA extracted from PBMCs served as the sequencing template. This clonotype has more than one count but fewer than ten. Its antigen is currently unknown. Arm-PCR of CDR3 regions with iRepertoire HTBI primers generated TCR beta libraries. A single record per CDR3 protein comes from TCRdb applying MiXCR to the multiplex PCR reads. Here the sample spans some 470,000 distinct CDR3 sequences, 20% to 25% being singletons. Sequences were derived from peripheral blood mononuclear cells (PBMCs), sampled when the disease was refractory, from a patient treated with antithyroid drugs. This clonotype was obtained from a female donor with Graves disease.

CDR3 coding DNA: TGTGCCACCATCTCTGGAAACACCATATATTTT. This codes for CATISGNTIYF. The chain recombines TRBV27 with TRBJ1-3; D is unresolved. The CDR3 covers 11 residues. From germline, CDR1 is MNHEY and CDR2 SMNVEV (reference sequence). V was pared by 10 bases and J by 0 bases, with 4 bases between.